Following are 11 T cell receptor beta chains from one sample sequenced in a study of blood T cell repertoires in COVID-19. Assay: immunoSEQ multiplex PCR; the TCRdb copy retains only in-frame clones and omits some. In the table there are over 150,000 clones, 70% to 85% of which are singletons. The sequenced sample was peripheral blood. These receptor sequences come from a human donor with acute or convalescent COVID-19. The donor label of this sample is uncertain.

The CDR3 protein is CASSLPGSNEQFF. DNA for the CDR3: TGCGCCAGCAGCCTACCCGGGAGCAATGAGCAGTTCTTC. V usage is TRBV5-1 and J usage is TRBJ2-1, with D maybe TRBD2 (6 bases). The CDR3 spans 13 residues. Germline CDR1 is SGHRS and CDR2 is YFSETQ. Trimming shortened V by 4 bases and J by 6 bases, and 11 bases separated the two germline ends.

The chain has TRBV6-2 or TRBV6-3 and TRBJ1-2; D remains ambiguous. The CDR3 extends over 12 amino acids. V gave up 6 bases and J gave up 4 bases, with 9 bases separating them. Looked up from germline, CDR1 is MNHEY and CDR2 is SVGEGT. The CDR3 sequence is CASSPRVYGYTF. CDR3 DNA: TGTGCCAGCAGCCCACGCGTCTATGGCTACACCTTC.

Worth noting for this clone: Additional DNA sequences in this sample encode the identical CDR3. V is TRBV7-2 and J is TRBJ2-7, with D perhaps TRBD1 (6 bases). This CDR3 has 15 amino acids. Trimming stripped 1 base from V and 0 bases from J, with 10 bases between. CDR1 is SGHTA and CDR2 is FQGNSA in the germline V gene. The CDR3 DNA reads TGTGCCAGCAGCTTAGTAGGGGGAAGCTCCTACGAGCAGTACTTC. It translates to CASSLVGGSSYEQYF.

The chain combines TRBV19 with TRBJ2-1; 14 nucleotides match TRBD2. CDR1 LNHDA and CDR2 SQIVND come from the germline V gene (reference sequence). Trimming cost V 5 bases and J 7 bases; bases outside gene matches: 7. CDR3 size: 16 residues. DNA of the CDR3: TGTGCCAGTAGTGGGTCGGGACTAGCGGGAGAAAATGAGCAGTTCTTC. It specifies CASSGSGLAGENEQFF.

This clone has a handful of counts. The chain has TRBV5-1 and TRBJ2-1, with 12 positions matching TRBD2. The V gene's germline CDR1 is SGHRS and CDR2 YFSETQ. This CDR3 is 17 amino acids long. V was clipped by 0 bases and J by 5 bases; unmatched bases: 6. The CDR3: CASSLAWTSGNNNEQFF. The CDR3 nucleotides are TGCGCCAGCAGCTTGGCGTGGACTAGCGGGAACAACAATGAGCAGTTCTTC.

This chain uses TRBV19 with TRBJ1-5; TRBD1 matches 7 bases. Per germline, CDR1 LNHDA and CDR2 SQIVND (reference sequence). J lost 7 bases, V lost 10 bases, and 13 bases had no gene match. This CDR3 contains 14 residues. Here the CDR3 reads CATNQGQSGQPQHF. In DNA form, the CDR3 reads TGTGCCACGAACCAGGGACAGAGCGGGCAGCCCCAGCATTTT. The full variable domain, with the rest looked up from reference TRBV19 and TRBJ1-5, is DGGITQSPKYLFRKEGQNVTLSCEQNLNHDAMYWYRQDPGQGLRLIYYSQIVNDFQKGDIAEGYSVSREKKESFPLTVTSAQKNPTAFYLCATNQGQSGQPQHFGDGTRLSIL.

The rearrangement uses TRBV6-6 and TRBJ1-1, with D unresolved. In germline, CDR1 is MNHNY, CDR2 SVGAGI (reference sequence). CDR3 length: 12 amino acids. Trimming left V 2 bases short and J 5 bases short, with 6 bases between. CDR3 residues: CASSYAGTEAFF. CDR3 DNA: TGTGCCAGCAGTTACGCGGGTACTGAAGCTTTCTTT.

This chain links TRBV7-2 with TRBJ2-6, with 9 bases fitting TRBD1. From germline, CDR1 is SGHTA and CDR2 FQGNSA. The CDR3 contains 17 residues. Trimming cost V 5 bases and J 2 bases; bases outside gene matches: 7. For the CDR3, the DNA is TGTGCCAGCAGCCGGGACAGGGTACTGGCTGGGGCCAACGTCCTGACTTTC. Amino acid sequence: CASSRDRVLAGANVLTF.

V and J are TRBV27 and TRBJ2-1; perhaps TRBD2 as D (6 bases). The germline V gene encodes CDR1 MNHEY and CDR2 SMNVEV (reference sequence). This CDR3 region has 15 residues. V lost 4 bases and J lost 0, with 10 bases in between. The CDR3 nucleotides read TGTGCCAGCAGTTGGGACTCTAGCTCCTACAATGAGCAGTTCTTC. This codes for CASSWDSSSYNEQFF.

The V call is TRBV14, the J call TRBJ2-2, with TRBD2 identical over 9 bases. This CDR3 has 17 amino acids. With 1 base clipped from V and 2 bases from J, the junction kept 5 bases outside the gene matches. Per the germline V gene, CDR1 is SGHDN and CDR2 is FVKESK. CDR3 loop: CASSQGTTSGNTGELFF. The CDR3 DNA reads TGTGCCAGCAGCCAAGGGACGACTAGCGGAAACACCGGGGAGCTGTTTTTT.

V gene TRBV5-1 combines with J gene TRBJ1-4, with TRBD1 identical over 10 bases. The CDR3 has 15 residues. CDR1 is SGHRS and CDR2 is YFSETQ in the germline V gene. Losses at the gene ends were 3 bases for V and 8 bases for J; bases not matched to a gene: 7. CDR3 loop: CASSSQGDRGEKLFF. DNA of the CDR3: TGCGCCAGCAGCTCGCAAGGGGACAGGGGCGAAAAACTGTTTTTT.